Listed below are T cell receptor beta chains from one sample, sequenced in a study of shared clonotypes between healthy human individuals. This table comes from immunoSEQ multiplex PCR, and its TCRdb copy is limited to in-frame clones, with some not included. Among hundreds of thousands of clones listed, roughly 70% were seen once. Sequenced input: memory CD4+ T cells sorted from blood. The source of these receptors is a woman aged 30 to 39 in good health. Each CDR3 is given with its conserved first and last residue. The D gene is left open where the match is weak. Some rows mark clone size as missing; the rest say once, few, many or name a class of expanded clone.

CDR3: CASTGQGTGELFF
DNA: TGTGCCAGCACAGGGCAGGGCACCGGGGAGCTGTTTTTT
size: few
J: TRBJ2-2
length: 13
D: -
V: TRBV25-1

CDR3: CASSLDRDEAFF
DNA: TGTGCCAGCAGCTTGGACAGGGATGAAGCTTTCTTT
size: -
J: TRBJ1-1
length: 12
D: TRBD1
V: TRBV28

CDR3: CASSMGGNQPQHF
DNA: TGTGCCAGTAGTATGGGAGGGAATCAGCCCCAGCATTTT
size: few
J: TRBJ1-5
length: 13
D: -
V: TRBV19

CDR3: CASSSPGSVSYNEQFF
DNA: TGTGCCAGCTCATCCCCGGGCAGCGTCTCCTACAATGAGCAGTTCTTC
size: many
J: TRBJ2-1
length: 16
D: -
V: TRBV18

CDR3: CASSLSGDQYF
DNA: TGTGCCAGCAGTTTATCCGGGGACCAGTACTTC
size: -
J: TRBJ2-7
length: 11
D: -
V: TRBV28

CDR3: CASSIRRAWTYEQYF
DNA: TGTGCCAGTAGTATTCGGAGGGCCTGGACCTACGAGCAGTACTTC
size: -
J: TRBJ2-7
length: 15
D: -
V: TRBV19

CDR3: CASSQPPLAGGWDEQFF
DNA: TGCGCCAGCAGTCAACCTCCTCTAGCGGGGGGTTGGGATGAGCAGTTCTTC
size: -
J: TRBJ2-1
length: 17
D: TRBD2
V: TRBV23-1

CDR3: CASRGGQYTDTQYF
DNA: TGTGCCAGCAGGGGGGGACAGTACACAGATACGCAGTATTTT
size: -
J: TRBJ2-3
length: 14
D: -
V: TRBV6-1

CDR3: CASSPESSGANVLTF
DNA: TGTGCCAGCTCACCCGAGAGCTCTGGGGCCAACGTCCTGACTTTC
size: -
J: TRBJ2-6
length: 15
D: -
V: TRBV18

CDR3: CAWSADSSGSRQYF
DNA: TGTGCCTGGAGTGCCGATTCGAGCGGGAGTAGGCAGTATTTT
size: -
J: TRBJ2-3
length: 14
D: TRBD2
V: TRBV30

CDR3: CASRSLRLAGGSYEQYF
DNA: TGTGCCAGCAGAAGCCTACGACTAGCGGGCGGATCCTACGAGCAGTACTTC
size: once
J: TRBJ2-7
length: 17
D: TRBD2
V: TRBV2

CDR3: CASSETGQNYEQYF
DNA: TGTGCCAGCAGTGAAACGGGACAGAACTACGAGCAGTACTTC
size: -
J: TRBJ2-7
length: 14
D: TRBD1
V: TRBV6-5

CDR3: CASADRHYGYTF
DNA: TGTGCCAGCGCAGACAGGCACTATGGCTACACCTTC
size: -
J: TRBJ1-2
length: 12
D: -
V: TRBV6-5

CDR3: CASNGRISSGANVLTF
DNA: TGTGCCAGTAACGGACGAATTAGCTCTGGGGCCAACGTCCTGACTTTC
size: -
J: TRBJ2-6
length: 16
D: -
V: TRBV19

CDR3: CASCSRVQETQYF
DNA: TGTGCCAGCTGCTCGCGGGTACAAGAGACCCAGTACTTC
size: few
J: TRBJ2-5
length: 13
D: -
V: TRBV18

CDR3: CASSEMGQPQHF
DNA: TGTGCCAGCTCAGAGATGGGTCAGCCCCAGCATTTT
size: few
J: TRBJ1-5
length: 12
D: -
V: TRBV18